The present TCR beta chain was sequenced within a study of CD8+CD57+ T cells in acquired aplastic anemia. Turning to the study itself: An average of approximately 3.4 ug of DNA was obtained from sorted CD4+ and CD8+ cells.

CDR3 length equals 11 residues. Germline V lookup: CDR1 LGHNT, CDR2 FRNRAP. V lost 3 bases, J lost 5 bases, and 3 bases lay in between. As for this clonotype: This may be a read error: a much more frequent sequence differs by one nucleotide. Given the absence of the conserved phenylalanine or tryptophan at the CDR3 end, a read error is likely.

Template material for TCR beta VDJ and CDR3 profiling consisted of genomic DNA. TCRdb reprocessed the reads with MiXCR, giving one entry per CDR3 protein. The sample records some 200,000 distinct CDR3 sequences, approximately 48% being singletons. In patients chosen for sequencing, flow cytometry had shown CD8+CD57+ cell expansion. J is TRBJ2-3 and V is TRBV12-5; no definite D call. The sequence came from a human donor with aplastic anemia. The sequenced sample was sorted CD4+, CD8+, or CD8+CD57+ T cells (not recorded which) from PBMCs. The CDR3 region is CASGFGDTQYL. CDR3 sequence (DNA): TGTGCTAGTGGTTTTGGAGATACGCAGTATCTT.